The 16 T cell receptor beta chains listed next were all sequenced from one sample in a study of tumor-infiltrating lymphocytes in primary liver carcinoma (dated by TCRdb to between 2016 and 2019). TRIzol reagent was used to extract blood RNA from unsorted whole blood, while the DNeasy Blood & Tissue kit provided the germline DNA. These reads were obtained on an Illumina HiSeq 2500. Using a constant-region primer and ProtoScript II reverse transcriptase, TCRbeta-specific cDNA was reverse-transcribed from about 540 ng total RNA. Construction of the TCRbeta libraries relied on three nested rounds of multiplex PCR, following a slightly modified ARM-PCR procedure. Multiplex TRBV1-TRBV30 forward primers and a Cbeta reverse primer were used in the first two PCR rounds, each of which was run for around 10 cycles. The raw public data were reprocessed by TCRdb itself: fastp quality trimming at Q25, MiXCR clonotype calling, in-frame beta chains only. Every entry covers one CDR3 protein and lists the most common genes and DNA from its rows. For this sample the table gives around 330,000 distinct CDR3 sequences, of which about three fifths were detected only once. In total, the top ten clones hold approximately 17% of the sample.

The sequencing input was peripheral blood. Receptor source: a woman aged 25 to 39 with primary liver carcinoma and hepatitis B virus infection.

The chain combines TRBV5-6 with TRBJ1-2; D uncertain. The CDR3 has 11 amino acids. The germline V gene has CDR1 SGHDT and CDR2 YYEEEE. Between the trimmed V and J ends, which lost 2 bases and 5 bases, there was a span of 4 bases. In DNA form, the CDR3 reads TGTGCCAGCAGCTTACAGTATGGCTACACCTTC. Amino acid sequence: CASSLQYGYTF.

The chain is built from TRBV5-1 and TRBJ1-1; a weak D match, TRBD1 (6 bases). There are 15 residues in the CDR3. The V gene lost 0 bases and the J gene lost 1 base, with 10 bases spanning the gap. Germline values: CDR1 SGHRS, CDR2 YFSETQ. The chain's CDR3 is CASSLVGGANTEAFF. The DNA for the CDR3 is TGCGCCAGCAGCTTGGTTGGGGGGGCGAACACTGAAGCTTTCTTT. The full variable domain, with the rest looked up from reference TRBV5-1 and TRBJ1-1, is KAGVTQTPRYLIKTRGQQVTLSCSPISGHRSVSWYQQTPGQGLQFLFEYFSETQRNKGNFPGRFSGRQFSNSRSEMNVSTLELGDSALYLCASSLVGGANTEAFFGQGTRLTVV.

This clonotype was seen more than once but under ten times. The chain joins TRBV7-2 to TRBJ2-5; TRBD2 agrees at 11 bases. The V gene end was trimmed by 4 bases and the J gene end by 7 bases; junction bases not matched to a gene: 11. Germline-derived CDR1 and CDR2 are SGHTA and FQGNSA. The CDR3 consists of 16 residues. The CDR3 nucleotides read TGTGCCAGCAGCTCCCGGAGGGTAGCGGGAGGGTTGACCCAGTACTTC. This codes for CASSSRRVAGGLTQYF.

As for this clonotype: This sequence may be a read error, since a much larger clone differs from it by one base. This sequence joins TRBV29-1 and TRBJ2-3, with TRBD1 identical over 10 bases. Germline V gene sequence: CDR1 SQVTM, CDR2 ANQGSEA. The CDR3 spans 14 residues. As DNA, the CDR3 is TGCAGCGTTTCCGGGACAGGGGCGTCAGATTCGCAGTATTTT. Translation gives CSVSGTGASDSQYF.

As regards this clonotype: A much more abundant neighbour one base away suggests this may be a read error. The rearrangement joins TRBV6-2 or TRBV6-3 to TRBJ2-1; tentative D call: TRBD2 (6 bases). Trimming stripped 6 bases from V and 8 bases from J, with 20 bases between. The CDR3 runs 15 residues. The germline V gene has CDR1 MNHEY and CDR2 SVGEGT. The CDR3 sequence is CASSALGGISHEQFF. CDR3 nucleotides: TGTGCCAGCAGCGCCCTTGGCGGGATTAGCCATGAGCAGTTCTTC.

Of note for this clonotype: The germline gene is not matched at one end of the junction; a read error may be the cause. Written as DNA, the CDR3 is TGTGTCAGCAGTCTGTTTTCGTCCTACGAGCAGTACTTC. The encoded protein is CVSSLFSSYEQYF. V is TRBV14 and J is TRBJ2-7; D is uncertain. Germline V gene data show CDR1 as SGHDN and CDR2 as FVKESK. The CDR3 is made up of 13 amino acids. The variable domain in full, completed from reference TRBV14 and TRBJ2-7, reads EAGVTQFPSHSVIEKGQTVTLRCDPISGHDNLYWYRRVMGKEIKFLLHFVKESKQDESGMPNNRFLAERTGGTYSTLKVQPAELEDSGVYFCVSSLFSSYEQYFGPGTRLTVT.

A remark on this clonotype: This may stem from a read error, because a much larger clone lies one nucleotide away. The gene calls are TRBV6-6 and TRBJ1-5; no reliable D call. The V gene's germline CDR1 is MNHNY and CDR2 SVGAGI (reference sequence). The CDR3 spans 13 residues. The CDR3, as DNA: TGTGCCAGCAATAGGGCCCGCAATCAGCACCAGCATTTT. Translating it yields CASNRARNQHQHF.

Worth noting for this clonotype: This may stem from a read error, because a much larger clone lies one nucleotide away. The chain combines TRBV12-3 or TRBV12-4 with TRBJ2-1; 9 positions agree with TRBD2. CDR3 length: 16 amino acids. This CDR3 reads CASSSPSGRKYNELFF. CDR3 in DNA: TGTGCCAGCAGTTCCCCCAGCGGGAGGAAATACAATGAGCTGTTCTTC.

This clonotype was counted between two and nine times. A much larger clone differs from this one at a single base, so this may be a read error. V is TRBV5-4 and J is TRBJ2-3; 7 nucleotides agree with TRBD1. Germline-derived CDR1 and CDR2 are SGHNT and YYREEE (reference sequence). The J segment lost 7 bases and the V segment lost 6 bases, leaving 14 bases of the junction unmatched. The CDR3 has 15 amino acids. CDR3 DNA: TGTGCCAGCAACTCTACGACAGGGAGCCGTTATACGCAGTATTTT. This sequence encodes CASNSTTGSRYTQYF.

This clonotype was recorded once. One end of the junction does not line up with germline, which may come from a read error. This chain connects TRBV7-9 to TRBJ2-3; D call uncertain. Looked up from germline, CDR1 is SEHNR and CDR2 is FQNEAQ (reference sequence). This CDR3 spans 14 amino acids. CDR3 residues: CASSLIGLGDAQYF. DNA of the CDR3: TGTGCCAGCAGCTTAATAGGCCTTGGAGATGCGCAGTATTTT.

The chain uses TRBV6-5 and TRBJ2-2, with TRBD2 identical over 11 bases. The CDR3 runs 16 residues. With V trimmed by 6 bases and J by 5 bases, 8 bases remained unmatched. CDR1 MNHEY and CDR2 SVGAGI come from the germline V gene. The CDR3 nucleotides are TGTGCCAGCAGAATGATAGCGGGAGGGCATACCGGGGAGCTGTTTTTT. It codes for CASRMIAGGHTGELFF.

Worth noting for this clonotype: Just one base apart from a much larger clone, this may be a read error. The chain uses TRBV7-8 and TRBJ2-3, with TRBD1 as a possible D gene (5 bases). Near its end, the DNA agrees better with TRBJ1-5, so the J call may be wrong. CDR1 and CDR2 from the germline V gene are SGHVS and FQNEAQ. There are 15 residues in the CDR3. CDR3 in DNA: TGTGCCAGCAGCGGAGGGACTAGCGGGAGACTTACGCAGCATTTT. Its protein product is CASSGGTSGRLTQHF.

There are a few counts of this clonotype. The V call is TRBV12-3 or TRBV12-4, the J call TRBJ1-5, with 7 nucleotides matching TRBD1. The CDR3 length is 14 residues. The J segment lost 6 bases and the V segment lost 2 bases, leaving 4 bases of the junction unmatched. The CDR3, as DNA: TGTGCCAGCAGTTTACAGGGGGGAAGTCAGCCCCAGCATTTT. Its translation: CASSLQGGSQPQHF.

This clonotype appeared many times. This rearrangement joins TRBV4-2 to TRBJ2-1; 12 nucleotides align to TRBD2. This CDR3 comprises 16 residues. The J segment lost 10 bases and the V segment lost 4 bases, leaving 11 bases of the junction unmatched. Germline CDR1 reads LGHNA; CDR2 reads YNFKEQ. DNA of the CDR3: TGTGCCAGCAGCCCTACGACTAGCGGGAGATCGGGGGAGCAGTTCTTC. It is translated as CASSPTTSGRSGEQFF.

This rearrangement joins TRBV7-9 to TRBJ2-4, with TRBD2 as a possible D gene (6 bases). This CDR3 has 12 amino acids. The V gene lost 7 bases and the J gene lost 10 bases, with 14 bases spanning the gap. From germline, CDR1 is SEHNR and CDR2 FQNEAQ (reference sequence). The CDR3, as DNA: TGTGCCAGCACCATCCCCGGGGGAATTCAGTACTTC. The encoded protein is CASTIPGGIQYF.

The count of this clonotype is one. This may be a read error, as it is one base from a much larger clone. In nucleotides, the CDR3 is TGTGCCAGCAGCCCCACAGATACGCAGCATTTT. Translation: CASSPTDTQHF. The chain links TRBV12-3 or TRBV12-4 to TRBJ2-3; D unresolved. TRBJ1-5 matches the DNA end more closely, so the J call is doubtful. This CDR3 has 11 residues.